This entry lists 15 T cell receptor beta chains sequenced from one sample in a study of T cells in Graves' hyperthyroidism and ophthalmopathy. There were TCR beta CDR3 regions amplified from RNA transcripts. The HTBI primer set served for first-round RT-PCR of the TCR CDR3. Via MiXCR, TCRdb re-called the multiplex PCR reads, giving one row per CDR3 protein. The repertoire holds more than 300,000 distinct CDR3 sequences, with about 15% as singletons. Sequenced sample: blood. The receptors were gathered from a woman aged 25 to 45 with Graves' hyperthyroidism.

This clonotype was counted ten times or more. The chain is built from TRBV12-3 or TRBV12-4 and TRBJ1-3; 9 bases agree with TRBD1. V lost 11 bases and J lost 3; bases outside the gene matches: 2. The CDR3 extends over 12 amino acids. CDR3 sequence reads: CAGQGIGNTIYF. CDR3 nucleotides: TGTGCCGGACAGGGGATTGGAAACACCATATATTTT.

The V and J genes are TRBV18 and TRBJ1-1, with TRBD1 identical over 7 bases. Germline loops: CDR1 KGHSH, CDR2 LQKENI. This CDR3 has 17 amino acids. With 2 bases clipped from V and 0 bases from J, the junction kept 9 bases outside the gene matches. The DNA for the CDR3 is TGTGCCAGCTCACCAGGGCAGGGGGGTGTCCTGAACACTGAAGCTTTCTTT. The encoded protein is CASSPGQGGVLNTEAFF.

The CDR3 here is CSARDSRSYNEQFF. CDR3 sequence (DNA): TGCAGTGCTAGAGATTCAAGGTCCTACAATGAGCAGTTCTTC. V usage is TRBV20-1 and J usage is TRBJ2-1; D is uncertain. The V gene lost 0 bases and the J gene lost 1 base, with 7 bases spanning the gap. The CDR3 is 14 residues long. Germline CDR1 and CDR2: DFQATT and SNEGSKA (reference sequence).

This clonotype has at least ten counts. The chain joins TRBV7-2 to TRBJ1-1; no clear D. The CDR3 consists of 12 residues. Trimming left V 4 bases short and J 5 bases short, with 8 bases between. Looked up from germline, CDR1 is SGHTA and CDR2 is FQGNSA. The CDR3: CASSYPLTEAFF. CDR3 bases: TGTGCCAGCAGCTACCCGTTGACTGAAGCTTTCTTT.

This clonotype was seen at least ten times. V is TRBV2 and J is TRBJ1-1, with a tentative D call TRBD1 (5 bases). V was shortened by 7 bases and J by 5 bases, with 14 bases between the two germline ends. There are 13 residues in the CDR3. Looked up from germline, CDR1 is SNHLY and CDR2 is FYNNEI. The CDR3 DNA reads as TGTGCCAGCAATGTCGGGGGGTTTACTGAAGCTTTCTTT. This sequence encodes CASNVGGFTEAFF.

This chain uses TRBV30 with TRBJ2-2; D assignment may be TRBD1 or TRBD2 (5 bases each). Trimming removed 0 bases from V and 0 bases from J, with 8 bases in between. This CDR3 region has 15 residues. Germline lookup yields CDR1 GTSNPN and CDR2 SVGIG (reference sequence). The CDR3 DNA sequence: TGTGCCTGGAGTGTGGGACGACCGAACACCGGGGAGCTGTTTTTT. Translation: CAWSVGRPNTGELFF.

This clonotype showed up just a few times. The CDR3 nucleotides are TGTGCCACCATACAGGAGACCAATCAGCCCCAGCATTTT. Encoded protein: CATIQETNQPQHF. The genes are TRBV10-3 and TRBJ1-5; D might be TRBD1 (5 bases). Germline CDR1 reads ENHRY; CDR2 reads SYGVKD. Trimming left V 10 bases short and J 3 bases short, with 13 bases between. CDR3 length: 13 residues.

The gene calls are TRBV2 and TRBJ2-3; 9 positions match TRBD1. V was pared by 1 base and J by 6 bases, with 8 bases of the junction left unmatched. This CDR3 has 16 amino acids. Germline lookup yields CDR1 SNHLY and CDR2 FYNNEI. In DNA form, the CDR3 reads TGTGCCAGCAGTGAAGTGCGGGACAGGGATGGGGATACGCAGTATTTT. It codes for CASSEVRDRDGDTQYF. The full variable domain, in which reference TRBV2 and TRBJ2-3 provide the parts outside the CDR3, is EPEVTQTPSHQVTQMGQEVILRCVPISNHLYFYWYRQILGQKVEFLVSFYNNEISEKSEIFDDQFSVERPDGSNFTLKIRSTKLEDSAMYFCASSEVRDRDGDTQYFGPGTRLTVL.

The chain links TRBV20-1 to TRBJ2-5; D is ambiguous. Germline CDR1 is DFQATT and CDR2 is SNEGSKA (reference sequence). The V and J ends lost 1 base and 3 bases respectively, with 9 bases between them. CDR3 size: 13 residues. CDR3 coding DNA: TGCAGTGCTAGAGGCCAGGCTAAAGAGACCCAGTACTTC. Protein product: CSARGQAKETQYF.

The J gene is TRBJ1-1, the V gene TRBV29-1; perhaps TRBD1 as D (6 bases). CDR3 length: 14 residues. Germline lookup yields CDR1 SQVTM and CDR2 ANQGSEA. The V end was cut by 7 bases, the J end by 3 bases, with 18 bases between. CDR3 amino acids: CSAQGGGGHTEAFF. DNA for the CDR3: TGCAGCGCCCAGGGCGGGGGGGGGCACACTGAAGCTTTCTTT.

In this sample, this clonotype turned up many times. The chain recombines TRBV20-1 with TRBJ1-4, with unresolved D. V lost 0 bases and J 3 bases, leaving 8 bases between the germline ends. Germline V gene sequence: CDR1 DFQATT, CDR2 SNEGSKA (reference sequence). CDR3 length: 14 residues. The CDR3: CSARDEIPNEKLFF. CDR3 in DNA: TGCAGTGCTAGAGACGAGATCCCTAATGAAAAACTGTTTTTT.

There are a few counts of this clonotype. The rearrangement links TRBV18 to TRBJ1-4; 9 positions agree with TRBD1. The CDR3 contains 14 residues. V lost 2 bases and J lost 11; bases outside the gene matches: 6. Germline V CDR1 and CDR2: KGHSH, LQKENI. The CDR3 region is CASSPTGTGRKLFF. In nucleotides, the CDR3 is TGTGCCAGCTCACCAACGGGGACAGGGAGGAAACTGTTTTTT.

This clonotype was seen a few times. The chain carries TRBV6-1 and TRBJ1-3, with a weak D call TRBD1 (5 bases). CDR3 length: 13 residues. Germline V gene data show CDR1 as MNHNS and CDR2 as SASEGT. Trimming stripped 5 bases from V and 4 bases from J, with 9 bases between. CDR3 bases: TGTGCCAGCAGTCGGGACCTAGGAAACACCATATATTTT. This sequence encodes CASSRDLGNTIYF.

This clonotype has ten or more counts. The chain uses TRBV24-1 and TRBJ1-2, with 10 positions matching TRBD1. This CDR3 is 16 amino acids long. J gave up 6 bases and V 3 bases, and 9 bases lay outside the gene matches. Germline CDR1 and CDR2: KGHDR and SFDVKD. This CDR3 reads CATSDPSGQGENGYTF. The CDR3 coding sequence is TGTGCCACCAGTGATCCGTCTGGACAGGGGGAAAATGGCTACACCTTC.

The rearrangement links TRBV11-2 to TRBJ2-4; 7 nucleotides agree with TRBD1. In germline, CDR1 is SGHAT, CDR2 FQNNGV. CDR3 size: 17 residues. With V trimmed by 5 bases and J by 1 base, 11 bases remained unmatched. CDR3 nucleotides: TGTGCCAGCAGCCTGGGTTACAGGGGTGAGGCCAAAAACATTCAGTACTTC. Translated: CASSLGYRGEAKNIQYF.